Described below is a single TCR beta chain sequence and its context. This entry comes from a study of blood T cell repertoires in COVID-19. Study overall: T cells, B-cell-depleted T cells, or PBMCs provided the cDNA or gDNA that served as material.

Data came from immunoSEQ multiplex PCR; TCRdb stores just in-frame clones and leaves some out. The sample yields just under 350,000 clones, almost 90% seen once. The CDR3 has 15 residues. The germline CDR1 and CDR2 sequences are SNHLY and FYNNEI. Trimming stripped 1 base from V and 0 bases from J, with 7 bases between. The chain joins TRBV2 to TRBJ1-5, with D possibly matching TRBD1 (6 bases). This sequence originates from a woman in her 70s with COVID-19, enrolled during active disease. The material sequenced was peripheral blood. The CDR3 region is CASSEVGHSNQPQHF. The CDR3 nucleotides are TGTGCCAGCAGTGAAGTGGGACATAGCAATCAGCCCCAGCATTTT.